The source of this TCR beta chain is a study of T-cell reconstitution after alpha-beta-depleted transplantation in children. Overall study results and limits: When one year had passed after transplant, most T-cell counts and diversity came from newly produced T cells.

At least ten counts were recorded for this clonotype. Its antigen is not known. Molecular barcoding with unique molecular identifiers was used for the TCRbeta library. TCRdb fed the PCR reads into MiXCR, producing one record per CDR3 protein. The table has about 110,000 distinct CDR3 sequences, about 6% seen once. Between the trimmed V and J ends, which lost 2 bases and 14 bases, there was a span of 10 bases. Germline V gene sequence: CDR1 MDHEN, CDR2 SYDVKM. The CDR3 has 11 residues. Sequencing used PBMCs, mostly from graft donor cells, obtained 360 days after TCRalphabeta/CD19-depleted stem cell transplant. J is TRBJ2-1 and V is TRBV28; D is perhaps TRBD2 (5 bases). The sequence derives from a male patient between 2 and 15 years old who had a stem cell transplant for acute lymphoblastic leukemia, so the T cells may come from the graft donor. This chain's CDR3 is CASSLAGVEFF. The CDR3 DNA is TGTGCCAGCAGTTTAGCGGGCGTCGAGTTCTTC.